Shown below are 24 T cell receptor beta chains from a single sample sequenced in a study of T cell clones after liver transplantation. Sequencing used immunoSEQ multiplex PCR; TCRdb keeps in-frame clones, though not all of them. Counted here are around 100,000 clones, around four fifths occurring once; the ten biggest clones make up approximately 3%. The input for sequencing was CD4+ T cells from blood, taken around 44 months after liver transplant. The receptors originated from a human patient who received a liver transplant. Part of the T cells may come from the graft donor.

The rearrangement joins TRBV5-5 to TRBJ2-3; D not certain. Trimming took 0 bases from V and 5 from J, leaving 7 bases between them. CDR1 and CDR2 (germline): SGHKS, YYEKEE (reference sequence). This CDR3 is built from 13 residues. In DNA form, the CDR3 reads TGTGCCAGCAGCTTGGAGGCCCAAGATACGCAGTATTTT. This codes for CASSLEAQDTQYF. Based on the CDR3 plus reference TRBV5-5 and TRBJ2-3, the full variable domain is DAGVTQSPTHLIKTRGQQVTLRCSPISGHKSVSWYQQVLGQGPQFIFQYYEKEERGRGNFPDRFSARQFPNYSSELNVNALLLGDSALYLCASSLEAQDTQYFGPGTRLTVL.

This clone appeared once. The junction shows a germline mismatch at one end, possibly a read error. The V and J genes are TRBV2 and TRBJ1-1, with D uncertain. The CDR3 is made up of 14 amino acids. Germline V gene lookup returns CDR1 SNHLY and CDR2 FYNNEI. The CDR3 bases are TGTGCCAGCAGTGAAGACATATTGAACGCTGAAGCTTTCTTT. Protein product: CASSEDILNAEAFF.

This clone was observed a handful of times. This sequence joins TRBV19 and TRBJ1-1; D uncertain. V lost 11 bases and J 0 bases, leaving 7 bases between the germline ends. The CDR3 length is 11 residues. Per germline, CDR1 LNHDA and CDR2 SQIVND (reference sequence). In nucleotides, the CDR3 is TGTGCCGTTAAGATGAACACTGAAGCTTTCTTT. Amino acids: CAVKMNTEAFF.

V gene TRBV7-2 combines with J gene TRBJ1-3, with D hard to call. The V gene lost 5 bases and the J gene lost 0 bases, with 8 bases spanning the gap. The CDR3 contains 14 residues. Germline V gene lookup returns CDR1 SGHTA and CDR2 FQGNSA. The CDR3 loop is CASSQQISGNTIYF. For the CDR3, the DNA is TGTGCCAGCAGCCAACAGATCTCTGGAAACACCATATATTTT.

This clone showed up just once. The chain couples TRBV5-1 to TRBJ2-7, with a tentative D call TRBD1 (6 bases). Looked up from germline, CDR1 is SGHRS and CDR2 is YFSETQ. The CDR3 loop spans 12 amino acids. V lost 5 bases, J lost 2 bases, and 8 bases lay in between. CDR3 bases: TGCGCCAGCAGGACAGGAGCCTACGAGCAGTACTTC. Translating it yields CASRTGAYEQYF.

The CDR3 nucleotides read TGTGCCAGCAGTCCCGGGACAGGCAGCAGGGAAAAACTGTTTTTT. This encodes CASSPGTGSREKLFF. The chain has TRBV2 and TRBJ1-4; 8 bases are a match to TRBD1. V shed 5 bases and J 8 bases; nucleotides not matched to a gene: 10. Germline V lookup: CDR1 SNHLY, CDR2 FYNNEI. The CDR3 extends over 15 amino acids. The entire variable domain, with the rest obtained from reference TRBV2 and TRBJ1-4, is as follows: EPEVTQTPSHQVTQMGQEVILRCVPISNHLYFYWYRQILGQKVEFLVSFYNNEISEKSEIFDDQFSVERPDGSNFTLKIRSTKLEDSAMYFCASSPGTGSREKLFFGSGTQLSVL.

This clone was found once. The chain employs TRBV29-1 and TRBJ2-3; D is unclear. CDR1 is SQVTM, CDR2 ANQGSEA, per germline. V was shortened by 0 bases and J by 5 bases, with 6 bases between the two germline ends. CDR3 length equals 12 residues. The CDR3 protein is CSVEDKGDTQYF. The CDR3 DNA sequence: TGCAGCGTTGAAGATAAAGGAGATACGCAGTATTTT.

V is TRBV7-2 and J is TRBJ2-7; tentatively, D is TRBD1 or TRBD2 (5 bases each). Germline V lookup: CDR1 SGHTA, CDR2 FQGNSA. The CDR3 runs to 15 residues. Trimming left V 5 bases short and J 0 bases short, with 14 bases between. The CDR3 region has the DNA TGTGCCAGCAGCCCGACCGGGGCGACCTCCTACGAGCAGTACTTC. Protein: CASSPTGATSYEQYF. The full variable domain, rest sourced from reference TRBV7-2 and TRBJ2-7, is GAGVSQSPSNKVTEKGKDVELRCDPISGHTALYWYRQSLGQGLEFLIYFQGNSAPDKSGLPSDRFSAERTGGSVSTLTIQRTQQEDSAVYLCASSPTGATSYEQYFGPGTRLTVT.

This clone has a handful of counts. The rearrangement links TRBV4-3 to TRBJ2-3; D ambiguous. From germline, CDR1 is LGHNA and CDR2 YSLEER. The CDR3 is made up of 13 amino acids. V lost 1 base and J 10 bases, leaving 12 bases between the germline ends. This CDR3 reads CASSQVVARPQYF. CDR3 sequence (DNA): TGCGCCAGCAGCCAAGTCGTGGCTAGACCGCAGTATTTT.

Here the CDR3 DNA reads TGTGCCAGCAGCTTATCATCGGGGACTGAAGCTTTCTTT. Its translation: CASSLSSGTEAFF. V and J are TRBV7-7 and TRBJ1-1; D gene uncertain. Germline CDR1 and CDR2: SSHAT and FNYEAQ (reference sequence). This CDR3 is 13 amino acids long. V gave up 2 bases and J gave up 5 bases, with 9 bases separating them.

Only a few counts were recorded for this clone. The J gene is TRBJ2-4, the V gene TRBV27; D might be TRBD1 (6 bases). Germline-derived CDR1 and CDR2 are MNHEY and SMNVEV (reference sequence). V shed 0 bases and J shed 6 bases, with 15 bases lying between them. The CDR3 is 16 residues long. The CDR3 nucleotides are TGTGCCAGCAGTTTATCTCCGACAGGTCCTGGAAACATTCAGTACTTC. Its protein is CASSLSPTGPGNIQYF.

The chain employs TRBV7-2 and TRBJ1-1, with 8 positions matching TRBD1. This CDR3 has 14 residues. The V gene's germline CDR1 is SGHTA and CDR2 FQGNSA. The V gene end was trimmed by 1 base and the J gene end by 5 bases; junction bases not matched to a gene: 3. In DNA, the CDR3 is TGTGCCAGCAGCTTAGGAGGACAGGGTACTGAAGCTTTCTTT. Its protein is CASSLGGQGTEAFF.

The chain has TRBV10-2 and TRBJ2-1, with 9 bases lining up with TRBD2. The germline CDR1 and CDR2 sequences are WSHSY and SAAADI. V shed 5 bases and J 7 bases; nucleotides not matched to a gene: 12. This CDR3 has 16 amino acids. The DNA of the CDR3 is TGCGCCAGCAGTCTTGGGTTAGCGGGAGTATTAAATGAGCAGTTCTTC. It translates to CASSLGLAGVLNEQFF.

This chain links TRBV9 with TRBJ2-2; 11 nucleotides agree with TRBD2. The CDR3 sequence is 18 residues long. The junction had 7 bases not matched to a gene; V was cut back by 0 bases and J by 3 bases. CDR1 and CDR2 (germline): SGDLS, YYNGEE. Here the CDR3 reads CASSVALAGEWDTGELFF. As DNA, the CDR3 is TGTGCCAGCAGCGTAGCACTAGCGGGAGAATGGGACACCGGGGAGCTGTTTTTT.

This chain joins TRBV18 and TRBJ2-7; 7 nucleotides agree with TRBD1. Germline CDR1 and CDR2: KGHSH and LQKENI. The CDR3 is 13 residues long. The junction had 1 base not matched to a gene; V was cut back by 2 bases and J by 3 bases. The CDR3 nucleotides read TGTGCCAGCTCACCAGGGACAGACTACGAGCAGTACTTC. This translates into CASSPGTDYEQYF. The complete variable domain, with remaining parts taken from reference TRBV18 and TRBJ2-7, reads NAGVMQNPRHLVRRRGQEARLRCSPMKGHSHVYWYRQLPEEGLKFMVYLQKENIIDESGMPKERFSAEFPKEGPSILRIQQVVRGDSAAYFCASSPGTDYEQYFGPGTRLTVT.

The V call is TRBV7-9, the J call TRBJ1-1; possible D gene TRBD1, 6 bases. V shed 7 bases and J shed 1 base, with 13 bases lying between them. This CDR3 has 14 amino acids. Germline CDR1 and CDR2: SEHNR and FQNEAQ (reference sequence). This CDR3 is CASNEWTANTEAFF. CDR3 DNA sequence: TGTGCCAGCAACGAATGGACAGCGAACACTGAAGCTTTCTTT.

V and J are TRBV7-3 and TRBJ2-3; TRBD2 aligns across 7 bases. The CDR3 covers 15 residues. Trimming at V came to 3 bases and at J to 0 bases, leaving 3 bases not matched to a gene. Germline V gene sequence: CDR1 SGHTA, CDR2 FQGTGA. CDR3 loop: CASSFQRGSTDTQYF. CDR3 coding DNA: TGTGCCAGCAGCTTCCAGCGGGGAAGCACAGATACGCAGTATTTT.

The V gene is TRBV9, the J gene TRBJ2-7, with D possibly matching TRBD2 (6 bases). The CDR3 is 15 residues long. Germline CDR1 SGDLS, CDR2 YYNGEE. The V end lost 4 bases, the J end lost 4 bases, and 18 bases lay between the germline ends. The CDR3 is CASSLEGSGVYEQYF. DNA of the CDR3: TGTGCCAGCAGCCTTGAGGGGTCGGGAGTGTACGAGCAGTACTTC.

This chain connects TRBV6-6 to TRBJ2-5; 10 bases agree with TRBD1. Trimming removed 2 bases from V and 6 bases from J; junction bases left unmatched: 3. There are 14 residues in the CDR3. CDR1 is MNHNY and CDR2 is SVGAGI in the germline V gene (reference sequence). This CDR3 reads CASSYGQGGKTQYF. DNA of the CDR3: TGTGCCAGCAGTTACGGACAGGGGGGAAAGACCCAGTACTTC.

The chain joins TRBV2 to TRBJ2-7, with 7 bases that match TRBD1. The CDR3 has 13 amino acids. After removal of 9 bases from V and 3 bases from J, the junction contained 8 bases not matched to a gene. Germline CDR1 and CDR2: SNHLY and FYNNEI. The CDR3 DNA follows: TGTGCCAGTAGAGAAGGGGGCAACTACGAGCAGTACTTC. Its protein product is CASREGGNYEQYF.

This sequence joins TRBV5-4 and TRBJ1-2; D unclear. The CDR3 totals 14 residues. Germline lookup yields CDR1 SGHNT and CDR2 YYREEE (reference sequence). The V gene lost 0 bases and the J gene lost 8 bases, with 14 bases spanning the gap. CDR3 amino acids: CASSLDLVLGGYTF. CDR3 bases: TGTGCCAGCAGCTTGGATCTGGTCCTGGGCGGCTACACCTTC.

The V gene is TRBV7-9, the J gene TRBJ1-1; D call uncertain. The CDR3 is 13 residues long. CDR1 is SEHNR, CDR2 FQNEAQ, per germline (reference sequence). The V gene lost 0 bases and the J gene lost 8 bases, with 10 bases spanning the gap. The CDR3 DNA is TGTGCCAGCAGCTTAGCGCCCGGACTAGAAGCTTTCTTT. Translation: CASSLAPGLEAFF.

V usage is TRBV29-1 and J usage is TRBJ2-7, with 12 bases aligning to TRBD2. After removal of 1 base from V and 4 bases from J, the junction contained 8 bases not matched to a gene. Germline V gene sequence: CDR1 SQVTM, CDR2 ANQGSEA. The CDR3 is made up of 16 amino acids. CDR3 protein: CSVEAPRLAGDYEQYF. The CDR3 nucleotides are TGCAGCGTTGAAGCCCCTCGACTAGCGGGAGATTACGAGCAGTACTTC.

The genes are TRBV7-2 and TRBJ2-7; possibly TRBD1 or TRBD2 for D (5 bases each). The CDR3 totals 15 residues. CDR1 SGHTA and CDR2 FQGNSA come from the germline V gene. V dropped 1 base and J dropped 7 bases, with 17 bases sitting between them. CDR3 nucleotides: TGTGCCAGCAGCTTAGAGAGGGTGTGGGGCGGAGAGCAGTACTTC. This sequence encodes CASSLERVWGGEQYF.